These 26 T cell receptor beta chains were sequenced from one sample in a study of blood T cell repertoires in COVID-19 (dated by TCRdb to 2019 to 2021). The protocol used for the library was the immunoSEQ multiplex PCR assay. TCRdb took over this immuneACCESS table, retaining in-frame rearrangements with V and J assigned. Such tables are incomplete; in checked studies, under half of the missing clones stem from an unresolved V gene, and the remainder is unexplained. Within this sample are 200,000 to 250,000 clones, with around 86% of them counted one time only. Around 6.5% of the sample goes to the ten largest clones. The source material was peripheral blood. All receptors derive from a man in his fifties or sixties who had recovered from COVID-19.

CDR3 nucleotides: TGTGCCACTACCCACGGATACGAGCAGTACTTC. This encodes CATTHGYEQYF. The chain employs TRBV30 and TRBJ2-7; D is unclear. V lost 8 bases, J lost 4 bases, and 12 bases lay in between. The V gene's germline CDR1 is GTSNPN and CDR2 SVGIG (reference sequence). This CDR3 spans 11 amino acids.

V usage is TRBV5-1 and J usage is TRBJ2-7; 9 bases are shared with TRBD2. The CDR3 has 15 amino acids. The trim removed 1 base at V and 0 bases at J, leaving 2 bases unmatched. Germline V gene sequence: CDR1 SGHRS, CDR2 YFSETQ. CDR3 amino acids: CASSLLAGISYEQYF. The CDR3 bases are TGCGCCAGCAGCTTGCTAGCGGGGATCTCCTACGAGCAGTACTTC.

This chain uses TRBV7-9 with TRBJ1-2, with no clear D. V shed 1 base and J shed 7 bases, with 7 bases lying between them. The CDR3 has 12 residues. Germline CDR1 SEHNR, CDR2 FQNEAQ (reference sequence). The CDR3 region has the DNA TGTGCCAGCAGCTTAGTGGGCAGTGGCTACACCTTC. This encodes CASSLVGSGYTF.

V and J are TRBV27 and TRBJ1-4; D uncertain. V lost 2 bases and J 2 bases, leaving 9 bases between the germline ends. CDR1 and CDR2 (germline): MNHEY, SMNVEV (reference sequence). This CDR3 spans 15 amino acids. The CDR3 DNA reads as TGTGCCAGCAGTTTAACGACTGGGACTAATGAAAAACTGTTTTTT. It translates to CASSLTTGTNEKLFF.

This chain connects TRBV19 to TRBJ2-7; maybe TRBD1 (5 bases). CDR1 is LNHDA, CDR2 SQIVND, per germline (reference sequence). Trimming pared 9 bases from V and 6 bases from J, leaving 15 bases between. The CDR3 runs to 12 residues. CDR3 sequence reads: CASAGYQSEQYF. In DNA form, the CDR3 reads TGTGCCAGCGCAGGGTATCAATCCGAGCAGTACTTC.

V gene TRBV18 combines with J gene TRBJ2-1; D remains ambiguous. The CDR3 is 15 residues long. V lost 0 bases and J 3 bases, leaving 9 bases between the germline ends. Looked up from germline, CDR1 is KGHSH and CDR2 is LQKENI. As DNA, the CDR3 is TGTGCCAGCTCACCACCGGTAAGCGTCTACAATGAGCAGTTCTTC. Protein: CASSPPVSVYNEQFF.

The chain is built from TRBV2 and TRBJ1-5; D might be TRBD1 (5 bases). This CDR3 region has 14 residues. Trimming removed 6 bases from V and 2 bases from J, with 11 bases in between. Germline loops: CDR1 SNHLY, CDR2 FYNNEI. The CDR3 reads CASSTGGGNQPQHF. CDR3 coding DNA: TGTGCCAGCAGCACCGGGGGGGGCAATCAGCCCCAGCATTTT.

CDR3 bases: TGTGCCATCAGTGAGTTCGGACAGGAGACCCGGGGGGCCAAAAACATTCAGTACTTC. Residues: CAISEFGQETRGAKNIQYF. The chain joins TRBV10-3 to TRBJ2-4, with D maybe TRBD1 (7 bases). V dropped 1 base and J dropped 1 base, with 20 bases sitting between them. The CDR3 is 19 residues long. CDR1 ENHRY and CDR2 SYGVKD come from the germline V gene.

The V gene is TRBV5-1, the J gene TRBJ1-1; tentative D call: TRBD1 (6 bases). The germline CDR1 and CDR2 sequences are SGHRS and YFSETQ. The length of the CDR3 is 19 residues. V gave up 3 bases and J gave up 1 base, with 25 bases separating them. The CDR3 DNA is TGCGCCAGCAGCTCCTCCGGGCCTAATTTGGGGACATCGAACACTGAAGCTTTCTTT. Its translation is CASSSSGPNLGTSNTEAFF.

This clone was observed a single time. CDR3 amino acids: CAWSAGVRNTEAFF. The CDR3 DNA is TGTGCCTGGAGCGCAGGGGTTCGGAACACTGAAGCTTTCTTT. The genes are TRBV30 and TRBJ1-1; perhaps TRBD1 as D (6 bases). Germline assignment: CDR1 GTSNPN and CDR2 SVGIG (reference sequence). This CDR3 comprises 14 residues. With 3 bases removed from V and 1 base from J, the gap between germline ends came to 12 bases.

This chain links TRBV3-1 (or the pseudogene TRBV3-2) with TRBJ2-7; a weak D match, TRBD2 (5 bases). Trimming left V 2 bases short and J 2 bases short, with 13 bases between. Germline V gives CDR1 LGHDT, CDR2 YNNKEL (reference sequence). This CDR3 spans 15 amino acids. Here the CDR3 reads CASSQSGIRTYEQYF. CDR3 sequence (DNA): TGTGCCAGCAGCCAATCCGGGATCCGAACCTACGAGCAGTACTTC.

The chain couples TRBV5-6 to TRBJ2-6; D may be TRBD2 (6 bases). The germline CDR1 and CDR2 sequences are SGHDT and YYEEEE. The CDR3 is 17 amino acids. V lost 0 bases to trimming and J lost 3 bases, with 13 bases between them. The CDR3 DNA is TGTGCCAGCAGCTTGGCCGTCTGGGACTTTGGGGCCAACGTCCTGACTTTC. The encoded protein is CASSLAVWDFGANVLTF.

In DNA form, the CDR3 reads TGTGCCAGCCTCGGAGGCAAGGCAGATACGCAGTATTTT. Translated: CASLGGKADTQYF. The chain combines TRBV28 with TRBJ2-3, with a weak D call TRBD2 (5 bases). Germline CDR1 and CDR2: MDHEN and SYDVKM. The CDR3 loop spans 13 amino acids. Trimming stripped 8 bases from V and 4 bases from J, with 13 bases between.

This CDR3 is CASTRSPGQGINEQFF. The CDR3 DNA follows: TGTGCCAGCACCAGGTCGCCGGGACAGGGTATTAATGAGCAGTTCTTC. The chain combines TRBV6-4 with TRBJ2-1, with 9 bases lining up with TRBD1. The J segment lost 7 bases and the V segment lost 7 bases, leaving 14 bases of the junction unmatched. The germline V gene encodes CDR1 MRHNA and CDR2 SNTAGT. CDR3 size: 16 residues.

The sample holds a few counts of this clone. The CDR3 region is CASSPAGDTGNQPQHF. The CDR3 DNA sequence: TGTGCCAGCTCACCAGCCGGGGACACCGGCAATCAGCCCCAGCATTTT. V gene TRBV18 combines with J gene TRBJ1-5; perhaps TRBD1 as D (6 bases). V lost 2 bases and J 2 bases, leaving 13 bases between the germline ends. Per the germline V gene, CDR1 is KGHSH and CDR2 is LQKENI. The length of the CDR3 is 16 residues.

The genes are TRBV6-2 or TRBV6-3 and TRBJ2-1; TRBD2 might be the D (5 bases). The CDR3 is 14 residues long. Germline lookup yields CDR1 MNHEY and CDR2 SVGEGT. V shed 5 bases and J shed 4 bases, with 12 bases lying between them. CDR3 region: CASSTSGSYNEQFF. CDR3 coding DNA: TGTGCCAGCAGTACCTCGGGGTCATACAATGAGCAGTTCTTC.

V is TRBV3-1 (or the pseudogene TRBV3-2) and J is TRBJ1-1, with D possibly TRBD1 on 5 matching bases. Germline CDR1 and CDR2: LGHDT and YNNKEL (reference sequence). Trimming cost V 4 bases and J 0 bases, with 6 bases left between them. This CDR3 comprises 13 residues. Here the CDR3 reads CASSLTVNTEAFF. The CDR3 DNA is TGTGCCAGCAGCCTGACAGTGAACACTGAAGCTTTCTTT.

The CDR3, as DNA: TGTGCCAGCAGTTTAAATACAGGGGGCTCACCCCTCCACTTT. It codes for CASSLNTGGSPLHF. The chain recombines TRBV27 with TRBJ1-6; TRBD1 matches 9 bases. Germline CDR1 reads MNHEY; CDR2 reads SMNVEV (reference sequence). After removal of 2 bases from V and 10 bases from J, the junction contained 3 bases not matched to a gene. CDR3 length: 14 residues.

The chain uses TRBV30 and TRBJ2-7; 7 bases agree with TRBD1. With V trimmed by 4 bases and J by 5 bases, 5 bases remained unmatched. The CDR3 is 12 residues long. Germline V CDR1 and CDR2: GTSNPN, SVGIG (reference sequence). This chain's CDR3 is CAWKLTGDEQYF. Here the CDR3 DNA reads TGTGCCTGGAAACTTACAGGGGACGAGCAGTACTTC.

The CDR3 DNA follows: TGTGCCAGCAGTTTATTGGCCGGGGTTGGCTACACCTTC. Residues: CASSLLAGVGYTF. The V and J genes are TRBV28 and TRBJ1-2; no clear D gene. With 1 base removed from V and 7 bases from J, the gap between germline ends came to 10 bases. Germline lookup yields CDR1 MDHEN and CDR2 SYDVKM. This CDR3 has 13 amino acids.

The chain carries TRBV7-3 and TRBJ2-5; TRBD2 agrees at 12 bases. Germline V gene sequence: CDR1 SGHTA, CDR2 FQGTGA. V was clipped by 0 bases and J by 9 bases; unmatched bases: 11. This CDR3 is built from 17 residues. CDR3 in amino acids: CASSLTATSGSVMAQYF. The DNA of the CDR3 is TGTGCCAGCAGCTTAACGGCGACTAGCGGGAGTGTGATGGCCCAGTACTTC.

This clone was detected once. The rearrangement uses TRBV7-9 and TRBJ1-4; D is unresolved. CDR1 SEHNR and CDR2 FQNEAQ come from the germline V gene (reference sequence). The V end was cut by 6 bases, the J end by 1 base, with 12 bases between. The CDR3 length is 15 residues. CDR3 in DNA: TGTGCCAGCAGAGGCGGGATTCAAACTAATGAAAAACTGTTTTTT. Translation gives CASRGGIQTNEKLFF.

The chain links TRBV5-5 to TRBJ1-3; 7 nucleotides agree with TRBD1. Germline values: CDR1 SGHKS, CDR2 YYEKEE (reference sequence). Losses at the gene ends were 4 bases for V and 0 bases for J; bases not matched to a gene: 13. The CDR3 has 18 residues. The chain's CDR3 is CASSLYRGDIFSGNTIYF. CDR3 in DNA: TGTGCCAGCAGCCTATACAGGGGTGACATCTTCTCTGGAAACACCATATATTTT.

This chain links TRBV11-3 with TRBJ2-7; D unclear. Trimming shortened V by 5 bases and J by 6 bases, and 17 bases separated the two germline ends. Germline-derived CDR1 and CDR2 are SGHNT and YENEEA. This CDR3 is built from 14 residues. The DNA of the CDR3 is TGTGCCAGCAGCCCAAGCTTTGAATCCGCCGAGCAGTACTTC. Translated: CASSPSFESAEQYF.

V gene TRBV3-1 (or the pseudogene TRBV3-2) combines with J gene TRBJ2-3, with D possibly TRBD2 on 6 matching bases. Per germline, CDR1 LGHDT and CDR2 YNNKEL (reference sequence). The V gene lost 8 bases and the J gene lost 5 bases, with 14 bases spanning the gap. The CDR3 consists of 13 residues. CDR3 sequence reads: CASQRLGGDTQYF. The CDR3 bases are TGTGCCAGCCAAAGATTGGGGGGAGATACGCAGTATTTT.

The chain joins TRBV7-2 to TRBJ2-1; 14 bases map to TRBD2. Germline CDR1 SGHTA, CDR2 FQGNSA. Unmatched junction bases numbered 6, after V lost 4 bases and J lost 1 base. This CDR3 is 18 amino acids long. The CDR3: CASSSKRLAGGSYNEQFF. DNA of the CDR3: TGTGCCAGCAGCTCCAAAAGACTAGCGGGAGGGTCCTACAATGAGCAGTTCTTC.